Listed here is a single TCR beta chain. The data stem from a study of control samples from healthy donors and cancer patients. Profiled with immunoSEQ multiplex PCR; TCRdb holds only in-frame clones, not every one. The top ten hold roughly 2.6% of the sample, which has under 150,000 clones, about 93% seen once. Germline assignment: CDR1 KGHDR and CDR2 SFDVKD. The J segment lost 4 bases and the V segment lost 1 base, leaving 4 bases of the junction unmatched. The CDR3 covers 15 residues. The receptor was isolated from a young man in good health. The sample taken for sequencing was blood. The chain links TRBV24-1 to TRBJ1-2, with 8 bases lining up with TRBD1. The CDR3 nucleotides are TGTGCCACCAGTGATTTAGCAGGGGGCATCTATGGCTACACCTTC. Its translation is CATSDLAGGIYGYTF.